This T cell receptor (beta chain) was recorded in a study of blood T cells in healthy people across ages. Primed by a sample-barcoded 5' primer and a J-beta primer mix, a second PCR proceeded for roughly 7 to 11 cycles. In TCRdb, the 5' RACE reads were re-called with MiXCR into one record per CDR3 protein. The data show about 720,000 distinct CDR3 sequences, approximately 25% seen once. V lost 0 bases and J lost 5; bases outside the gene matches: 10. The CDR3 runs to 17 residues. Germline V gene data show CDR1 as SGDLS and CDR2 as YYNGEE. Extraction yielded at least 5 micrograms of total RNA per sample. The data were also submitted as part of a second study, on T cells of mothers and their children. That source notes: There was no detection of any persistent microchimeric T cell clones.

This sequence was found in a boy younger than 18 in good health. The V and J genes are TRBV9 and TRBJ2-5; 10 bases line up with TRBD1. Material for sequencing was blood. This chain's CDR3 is CASSVERDRGSEETQYF. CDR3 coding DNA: TGTGCCAGCAGCGTAGAGCGGGACAGGGGAAGTGAGGAGACCCAGTACTTC. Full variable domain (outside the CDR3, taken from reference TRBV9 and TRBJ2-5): DSGVTQTPKHLITATGQRVTLRCSPRSGDLSVYWYQQSLDQGLQFLIQYYNGEERAKGNILERFSAQQFPDLHSELNLSSLELGDSALYFCASSVERDRGSEETQYFGPGTRLLVL.